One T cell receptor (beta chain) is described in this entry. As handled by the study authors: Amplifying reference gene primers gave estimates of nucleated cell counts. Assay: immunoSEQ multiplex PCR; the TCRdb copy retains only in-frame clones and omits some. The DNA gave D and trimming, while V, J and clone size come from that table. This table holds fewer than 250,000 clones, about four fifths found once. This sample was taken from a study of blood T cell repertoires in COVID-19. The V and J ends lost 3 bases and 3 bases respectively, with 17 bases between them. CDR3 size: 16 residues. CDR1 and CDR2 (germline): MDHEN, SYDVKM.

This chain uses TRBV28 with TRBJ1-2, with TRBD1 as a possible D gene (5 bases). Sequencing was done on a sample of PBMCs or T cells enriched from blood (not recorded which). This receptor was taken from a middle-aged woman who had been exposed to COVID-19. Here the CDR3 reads CASSFSGGGADYGYTF. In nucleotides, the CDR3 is TGTGCCAGCAGTTTTTCGGGGGGAGGGGCGGACTATGGCTACACCTTC.